This TCR beta chain was sequenced in a study of chemoradiotherapy in HPV16-positive cancers. On the study more broadly: Candidate HPV-specific clones and shared TCR motifs came from a couple of HPV16-positive patients. Whole-study results and caveats: In HPV16-positive patients, HPV-responsive T-cell expansion tracked better recurrence-free survival. Candidate HPV-specific clones and E7-related TCR motifs grew in tumor during treatment.

This CDR3 has 16 residues. CDR1 is SGHNT, CDR2 YENEEA, per germline. V trimming: 5 bases; J trimming: 2 bases; junction bases outside the gene matches: 10. Assay: immunoSEQ multiplex PCR; the TCRdb copy retains only in-frame clones and omits some. Here the sample spans 20,000 to 25,000 clones, more than 70% being singletons. A note on this clone: What it binds is not known.

The sample consisted of blood, taken from a patient who underwent chemoradiotherapy. The TCR was taken from a human donor with HPV-associated anogenital cancer. The gene calls are TRBV11-3 and TRBJ2-3, with TRBD1 identical over 7 bases. CDR3 protein: CASSPKPGQITDTQYF. DNA of the CDR3: TGTGCCAGCAGCCCCAAGCCGGGACAGATCACAGATACGCAGTATTTT.